In this sample, the clone carrying this TCR beta chain turned up many times. Its antigen is undetermined. RNA transcripts served as template for amplifying TCR beta CDR3 sequences. An opening RT-PCR round employed HTBI primers and preceded a second-round multiplex PCR. TCRdb processed the multiplex PCR reads anew with MiXCR; each CDR3 protein has one entry. The repertoire holds 200,000 to 300,000 distinct CDR3 sequences, 45% seen once, with approximately 51% in the top ten. A duration under 3 months, NOSPECS ≥4, CAS ≥3 and moderate-to-severe activity characterized the donors with ophthalmopathy. The data are from a study of Graves' ophthalmopathy and Graves' hyperthyroidism. Overall study results and limits: Blood also carried most expanded thyroid clonotypes exceeding 0.001 frequency.

CDR3 size: 13 residues. Germline loops: CDR1 SNHLY, CDR2 FYNNEI. Trimming stripped 3 bases from V and 4 bases from J, with 9 bases between. Sequencing was performed on peripheral blood. The sequence derives from an adult man with Graves' ophthalmopathy. The chain has TRBV2 and TRBJ1-1; D gene uncertain. The CDR3 sequence: CASSETTRTEAFF. For the CDR3, the DNA is TGTGCCAGCAGTGAGACGACCCGCACTGAAGCTTTCTTT.